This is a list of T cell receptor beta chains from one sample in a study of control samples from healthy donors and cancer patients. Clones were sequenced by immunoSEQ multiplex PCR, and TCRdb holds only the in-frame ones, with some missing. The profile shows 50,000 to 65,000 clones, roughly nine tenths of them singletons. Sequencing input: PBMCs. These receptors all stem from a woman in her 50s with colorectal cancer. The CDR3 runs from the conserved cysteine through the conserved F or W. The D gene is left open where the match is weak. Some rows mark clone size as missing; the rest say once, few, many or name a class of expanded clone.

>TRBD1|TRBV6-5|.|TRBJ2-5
CASSWTGREETQYF
TGTGCCAGCAGTTGGACAGGACGGGAAGAGACCCAGTACTTC
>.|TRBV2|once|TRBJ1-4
CASRRSEGDEKLFF
TGTGCCAGCAGGCGGTCGGAGGGGGATGAAAAACTGTTTTTT
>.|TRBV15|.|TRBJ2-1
CATSRDGLTYNEQFF
TGTGCCACCAGCAGAGATGGACTCACCTACAATGAGCAGTTCTTC
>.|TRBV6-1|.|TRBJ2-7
CASSESSKQYF
TGTGCCAGCAGTGAATCTTCCAAGCAGTACTTC
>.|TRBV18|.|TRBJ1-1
CASSRMGDTNTEAFF
TGTGCCAGCTCCCGGATGGGTGACACCAACACTGAAGCTTTCTTT
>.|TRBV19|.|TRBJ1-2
CASSIAGTRKGRYGYTF
TGTGCCAGTAGTATCGCCGGGACCCGAAAGGGGAGGTATGGCTACACCTTC
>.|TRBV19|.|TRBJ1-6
CASSIAVNSPLHF
TGTGCCAGTAGTATAGCAGTTAATTCACCCCTCCACTTT
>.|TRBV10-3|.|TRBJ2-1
CAARDATYNEQFF
TGTGCCGCCCGGGACGCGACCTACAATGAGCAGTTCTTC
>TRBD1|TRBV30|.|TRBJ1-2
CAWSPTGQGYQGYTF
TGTGCCTGGAGTCCCACGGGACAGGGATATCAAGGCTACACCTTC
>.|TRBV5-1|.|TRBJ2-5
CASSSTQGETQYF
TGCGCCAGCAGCTCGACACAGGGAGAGACCCAGTACTTC
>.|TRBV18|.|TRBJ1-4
CASSRNFGGNNEKLFF
TGTGCCAGCTCACGGAACTTCGGGGGGAATAATGAAAAACTGTTTTTT
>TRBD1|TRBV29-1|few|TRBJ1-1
CSVGDLTGEAFF
TGCAGCGTTGGAGATTTGACAGGGGAAGCTTTCTTT
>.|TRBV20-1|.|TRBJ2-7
CSARYGTEQYF
TGCAGTGCTAGATATGGTACCGAGCAGTACTTC
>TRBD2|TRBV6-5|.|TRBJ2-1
CASKLGLAGANEQFF
TGTGCCAGCAAGCTGGGGCTAGCGGGAGCCAATGAGCAGTTCTTC
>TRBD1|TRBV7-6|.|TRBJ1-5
CASSRENTGDEHQPQHF
TGTGCCAGCAGCCGAGAAAACACAGGGGATGAGCATCAGCCCCAGCATTTT
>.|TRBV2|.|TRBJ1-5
CASSGTAYSNQPQHF
TGTGCCAGCAGTGGGACCGCTTATAGCAATCAGCCCCAGCATTTT
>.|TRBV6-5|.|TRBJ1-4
CASSRDGANEKLFF
TGTGCCAGCAGTCGAGACGGGGCTAATGAAAAACTGTTTTTT
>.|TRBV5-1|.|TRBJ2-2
CASSSSGRRDTGELFF
TGCGCCAGCAGCTCCTCAGGACGGCGTGACACCGGGGAGCTGTTTTTT
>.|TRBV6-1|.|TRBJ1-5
CASRQGPGSNQPQHF
TGTGCCAGCAGACAGGGTCCGGGAAGCAATCAGCCCCAGCATTTT
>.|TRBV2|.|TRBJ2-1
CASGSDSGLYNEQFF
TGTGCCAGCGGGTCAGATTCAGGGCTTTACAATGAGCAGTTCTTC
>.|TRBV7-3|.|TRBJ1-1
CASSQQGMNTEAFF
TGTGCCAGCAGCCAACAGGGCATGAACACTGAAGCTTTCTTT
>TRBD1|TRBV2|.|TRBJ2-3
CANTGQDRPDTQYF
TGTGCCAACACGGGACAGGATCGTCCAGATACGCAGTATTTT
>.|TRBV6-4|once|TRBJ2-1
CASSELAMDEQFF
TGTGCCAGCAGTGAGCTAGCGATGGATGAGCAGTTCTTC
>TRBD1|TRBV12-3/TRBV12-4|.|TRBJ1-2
CASIRQGARGYTF
TGTGCCAGCATTCGACAGGGGGCCCGAGGCTACACCTTC
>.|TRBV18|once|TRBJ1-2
CASSPLRAWEGYTF
TGTGCCAGCTCACCACTCCGGGCCTGGGAGGGCTACACCTTC
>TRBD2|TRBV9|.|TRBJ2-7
CASSEETGSGGAYEQYF
TGTGCCAGCAGCGAAGAAACTGGGAGCGGGGGAGCCTACGAGCAGTACTTC
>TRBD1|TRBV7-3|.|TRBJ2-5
CASSQGAGNQETQYF
TGTGCCAGCAGCCAGGGGGCGGGCAACCAAGAGACCCAGTACTTC
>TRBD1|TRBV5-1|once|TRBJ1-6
CASSLVGQGNNSPLHF
TGCGCCAGCAGCTTGGTGGGACAGGGAAATAATTCACCCCTCCACTTT
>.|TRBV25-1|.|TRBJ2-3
CASQYRYSTDTQYF
TGTGCCAGCCAATATAGGTATAGCACAGATACGCAGTATTTT
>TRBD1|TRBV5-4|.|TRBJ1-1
CASSSRTGLTEAFF
TGTGCCAGCAGCTCAAGGACAGGGCTCACTGAAGCTTTCTTT
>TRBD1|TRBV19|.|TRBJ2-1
CATADRGSYNEQFF
TGTGCCACCGCCGACAGGGGCTCCTACAATGAGCAGTTCTTC
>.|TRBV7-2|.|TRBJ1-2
CASSLDGKEGYGYTF
TGTGCCAGCAGCTTAGACGGCAAGGAAGGCTATGGCTACACCTTC
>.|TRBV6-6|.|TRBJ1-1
CASSIVLNTEAFF
TGTGCCAGCTCGATTGTTTTGAACACTGAAGCTTTCTTT
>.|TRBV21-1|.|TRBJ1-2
CASSGEDENYGYTF
TGTGCCAGCAGCGGGGAAGATGAAAACTATGGCTACACCTTC
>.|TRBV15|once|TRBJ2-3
CATSAPLSTDTQYF
TGTGCCACCAGCGCCCCACTGAGCACAGATACGCAGTATTTT
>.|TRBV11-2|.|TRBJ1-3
CASSPARTSTIYF
TGTGCCAGCAGCCCCGCCAGGACCAGCACCATATATTTT
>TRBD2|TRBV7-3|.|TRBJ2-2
CASSGAGAKSTGELFF
TGTGCCAGCAGCGGAGCGGGAGCGAAGAGCACCGGGGAGCTGTTTTTT
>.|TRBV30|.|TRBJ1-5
CAWSLGRLTQHF
TGTGCCTGGAGTCTGGGACGTCTCACCCAGCATTTT
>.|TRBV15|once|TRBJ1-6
CATSEDRIRGSPLHF
TGTGCCACCAGCGAGGATCGGATACGGGGATCACCCCTCCACTTT
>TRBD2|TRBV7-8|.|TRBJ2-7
CASSLRAGETYEQYF
TGTGCCAGCAGCTTAAGGGCGGGAGAAACCTACGAGCAGTACTTC
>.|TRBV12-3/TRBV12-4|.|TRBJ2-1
CASSSRPNEQFF
TGTGCCAGCAGTTCCCGACCCAATGAGCAGTTCTTC
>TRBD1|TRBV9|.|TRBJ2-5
CASSGRTGRTQYF
TGTGCCAGCAGCGGTCGGACAGGGCGGACCCAGTACTTC
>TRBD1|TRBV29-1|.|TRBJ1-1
CSVATQGDTEAFF
TGCAGCGTTGCCACGCAGGGGGACACTGAAGCTTTCTTT
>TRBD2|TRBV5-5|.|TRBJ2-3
CASRPGGRAADTQYF
TGTGCCAGCAGACCGGGAGGAAGGGCGGCAGATACGCAGTATTTT
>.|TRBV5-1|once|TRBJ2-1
CASSLSSADSSYNEQFF
TGCGCCAGCAGCTTGTCTTCCGCGGATAGCTCCTACAATGAGCAGTTCTTC
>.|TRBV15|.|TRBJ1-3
CATSRSTGSGNTIYF
TGTGCCACCAGCAGAAGTACAGGATCTGGAAACACCATATATTTT
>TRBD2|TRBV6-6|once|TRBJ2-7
CASKNSGASYEQYF
TGTGCCAGCAAAAATAGCGGGGCCTCCTACGAGCAGTACTTC
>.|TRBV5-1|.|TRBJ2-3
CASSSRGRELGDTQYF
TGCGCCAGCAGCTCACGGGGGCGGGAGTTGGGAGATACGCAGTATTTT